This T cell receptor beta chain was documented in a study of response to subunit inactivated influenza vaccine. TCRdb re-called the RT-PCR reads through MiXCR, storing one row per CDR3 protein. Among 500,000 to 600,000 distinct CDR3 sequences listed, 16% were seen once. This clonotype was seen more than once but under ten times. Antigen unknown. CDR1 is MNHEY and CDR2 is SVGEGT in the germline V gene. This CDR3 contains 14 residues. V was cut by 7 bases and J by 7 bases, with 17 bases left in between. Study results and caveats: After each seasonal influenza vaccination, few new T cells are recruited, the authors suggested.

The sequence derives from a man aged 50-75 years who received an inactivated influenza vaccine. This sample comprised CD4+ T cells sorted from PBMCs, obtained around 25 months after vaccination. The chain combines TRBV6-2 or TRBV6-3 with TRBJ1-5; D ambiguous. The CDR3 loop is CASTKGRGSQPQHF. The CDR3 DNA reads as TGTGCCAGCACGAAAGGGAGAGGGAGCCAGCCCCAGCATTTT.